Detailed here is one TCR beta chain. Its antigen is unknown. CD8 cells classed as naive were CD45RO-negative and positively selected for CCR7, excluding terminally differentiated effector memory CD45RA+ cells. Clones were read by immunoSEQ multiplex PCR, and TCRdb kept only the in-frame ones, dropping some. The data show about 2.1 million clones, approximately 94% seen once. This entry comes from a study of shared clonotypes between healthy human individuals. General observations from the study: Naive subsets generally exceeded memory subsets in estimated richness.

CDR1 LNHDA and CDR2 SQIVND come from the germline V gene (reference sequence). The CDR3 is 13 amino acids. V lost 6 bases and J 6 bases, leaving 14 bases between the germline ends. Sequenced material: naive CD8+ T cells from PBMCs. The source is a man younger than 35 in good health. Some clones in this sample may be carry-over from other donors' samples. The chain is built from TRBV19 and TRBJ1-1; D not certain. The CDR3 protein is CASSLLGGAEAFF. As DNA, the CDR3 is TGTGCCAGTAGCCTACTCGGCGGGGCTGAAGCTTTCTTT.